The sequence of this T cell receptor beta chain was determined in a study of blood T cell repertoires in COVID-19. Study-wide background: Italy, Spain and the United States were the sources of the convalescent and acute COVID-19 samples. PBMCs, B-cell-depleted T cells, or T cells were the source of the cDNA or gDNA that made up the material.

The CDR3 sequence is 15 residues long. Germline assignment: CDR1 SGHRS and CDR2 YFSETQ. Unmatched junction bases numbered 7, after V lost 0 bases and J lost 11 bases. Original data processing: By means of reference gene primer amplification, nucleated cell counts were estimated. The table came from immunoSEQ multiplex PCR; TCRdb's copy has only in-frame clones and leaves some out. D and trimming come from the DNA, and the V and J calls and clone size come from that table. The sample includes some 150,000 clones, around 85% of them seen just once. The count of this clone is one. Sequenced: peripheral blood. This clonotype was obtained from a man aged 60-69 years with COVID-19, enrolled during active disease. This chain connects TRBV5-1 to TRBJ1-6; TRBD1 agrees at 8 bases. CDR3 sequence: CASSLAAQGQAPLHF. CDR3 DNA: TGCGCCAGCAGCTTGGCCGCGCAGGGACAGGCACCCCTCCACTTT.